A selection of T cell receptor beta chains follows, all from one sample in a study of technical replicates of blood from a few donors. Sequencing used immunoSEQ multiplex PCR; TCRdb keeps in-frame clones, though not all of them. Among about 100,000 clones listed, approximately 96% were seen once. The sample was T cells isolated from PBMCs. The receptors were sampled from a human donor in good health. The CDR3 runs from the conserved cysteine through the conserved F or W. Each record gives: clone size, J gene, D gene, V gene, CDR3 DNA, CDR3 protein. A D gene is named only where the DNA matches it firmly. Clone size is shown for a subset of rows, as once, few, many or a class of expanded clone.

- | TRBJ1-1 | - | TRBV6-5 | TGTGCCAGCAGTTACCCAAGCGGCAGTATGAACACTGAAGCTTTCTTT | CASSYPSGSMNTEAFF
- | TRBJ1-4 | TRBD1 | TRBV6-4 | TGTGCCAGCAGTGTAGGACCGACAGGGGAAGAAAAACTGTTTTTT | CASSVGPTGEEKLFF
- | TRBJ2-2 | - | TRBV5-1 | TGCGCCAGCAGCTTGGGCGCAGGGTGGGACACCGGGGAGCTGTTTTTT | CASSLGAGWDTGELFF
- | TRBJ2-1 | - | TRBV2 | TGTGCCAGCAGTGAAGTTGAGAGCCCATTCTCCTACAATGAGCAGTTCTTC | CASSEVESPFSYNEQFF
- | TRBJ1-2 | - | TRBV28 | TGTGCCAGCAGCCTTGAGGTTCGGGTTTATGGCTACACCTTC | CASSLEVRVYGYTF
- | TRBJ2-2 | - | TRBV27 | TGTGCCAGCAGTGAGACAGCCGGGGAGCTGTTTTTT | CASSETAGELFF
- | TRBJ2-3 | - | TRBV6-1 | TGTGCCAGCAGTGAGCCGGGAGAACGTGGAGATACGCAGTATTTT | CASSEPGERGDTQYF
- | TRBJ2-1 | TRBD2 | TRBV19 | TGTGCCAGTAGTATAATCCCTAGCGGGAGTAGGAATGAGCAGTTCTTC | CASSIIPSGSRNEQFF
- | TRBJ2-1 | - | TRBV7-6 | TGTGCCAGCAGCTGGGGACTTAACTACAATGAGCAGTTCTTC | CASSWGLNYNEQFF
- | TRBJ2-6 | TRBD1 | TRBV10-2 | TGCGCCAGCAGTGAGTGGTCCCTGAGGGGGCCTGGGGCCAACGTCCTGACTTTC | CASSEWSLRGPGANVLTF
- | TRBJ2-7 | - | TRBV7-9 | TGTGCCAGCAGCATGCACAGTTCTGAGCTCTACGAGCAGTACTTC | CASSMHSSELYEQYF
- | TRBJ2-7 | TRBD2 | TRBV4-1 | TGCGCCAGCAGCCAAGCTCCCAATAGCGGGAGTAGGTCCTACGAGCAGTACTTC | CASSQAPNSGSRSYEQYF
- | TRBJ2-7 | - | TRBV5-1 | TGCGCCAGCAGCTCGGTGACATCAGCCTACGAGCAGTACTTC | CASSSVTSAYEQYF
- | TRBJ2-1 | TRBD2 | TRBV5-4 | TGTGCCAGCAGCTTGGGTAGCGGGAGTGTCGAGCAGTTCTTC | CASSLGSGSVEQFF
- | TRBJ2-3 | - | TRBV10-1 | TGCGCCAGCAGTGATGCACAACGGCGGACAGATACGCAGTATTTT | CASSDAQRRTDTQYF
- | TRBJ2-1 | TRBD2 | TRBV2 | TGTGCCAGCCGGTACACGGCAGAACTAGCGGGAGGGCCCTCTGGGGAAGATGAGCAGTTCTTC | CASRYTAELAGGPSGEDEQFF
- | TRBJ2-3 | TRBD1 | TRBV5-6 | TGTGCCAGCAGCCTGCCGGGACAGTTTACAGATACGCAGTATTTT | CASSLPGQFTDTQYF
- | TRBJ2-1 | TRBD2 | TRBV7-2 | TGTGCCAGCAGTTATAGGACTAGCGGGAACAATGAGCAGTTCTTC | CASSYRTSGNNEQFF
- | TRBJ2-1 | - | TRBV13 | TGTGCCAGCAGCCAGCGGTTATATTACAATGAGCAGTTCTTC | CASSQRLYYNEQFF
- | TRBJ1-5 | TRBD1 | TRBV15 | TGTGCCACCAGCAGAGTGACAGGGATGAAGCAGCCCCAGCATTTT | CATSRVTGMKQPQHF
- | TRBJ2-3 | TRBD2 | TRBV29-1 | TGCAGCGTTGAAGAATTTGCGGGAGGGACAGATACGCAGTATTTT | CSVEEFAGGTDTQYF
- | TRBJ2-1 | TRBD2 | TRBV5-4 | TGTGCCAGCAGCTTGCTAGCGGGAGAAGGGGCCCGTGAGCAGTTCTTC | CASSLLAGEGAREQFF
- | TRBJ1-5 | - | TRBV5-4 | TGTGCCAGCAGCTCCGAGGTAGGCCAGCCCCAGCATTTT | CASSSEVGQPQHF
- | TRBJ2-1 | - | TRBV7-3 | TGTGCCAGCAGCTTAATCTTCGGGGGTAGCAATGAGCAGTTCTTC | CASSLIFGGSNEQFF
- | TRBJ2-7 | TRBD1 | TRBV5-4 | TGTGCCAGCAGCTTAGGGACAGGGGAACTCGACGAGCAGTACTTC | CASSLGTGELDEQYF
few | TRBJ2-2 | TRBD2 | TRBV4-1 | TGCGCCAGCAGCCAAGATTGGAGTAGCGGGAGGTACGGGGAGCTGTTTTTT | CASSQDWSSGRYGELFF
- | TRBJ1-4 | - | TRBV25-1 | TGTGCCAGCAGCCCCACCGGGACAGAAAAACTGTTTTTT | CASSPTGTEKLFF
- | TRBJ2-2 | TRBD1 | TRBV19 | TGTGCCAGTAGTAGTGGGACAGGGCTGTTTTCGTACACCGGGGAGCTGTTTTTT | CASSSGTGLFSYTGELFF
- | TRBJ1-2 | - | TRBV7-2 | TGTGCCAGCAGTTTCGCGGGAAACTATGGCTACACCTTC | CASSFAGNYGYTF